This TCR beta chain was identified during a study of STAT5B mutations in CD4+ large granular lymphocyte leukemia. Study results and limitations: Without putative leukemic clones, patient CD4-sorted repertoires remained more clonal than healthy CD4+ repertoires. Top patient clones used TRBV06 genes more often: 8/27 versus 2/35 in controls. Main leukemic clonotypes were patient-specific, but roughly 26% appeared at low frequency elsewhere.

Study processing details: Productive clonotypes were detectable down to 2.59 x 10-5 frequency. Only in-frame clones appear in the TCRdb table, and some are missing; sequencing was by immunoSEQ multiplex PCR. For V, J and clone size, that table is used; D and trimming come from the DNA. The profile covers several thousand clones, with 76% appearing a single time and 65% to 75% taken by the ten largest. Worth noting for this clone: What it binds is unknown.

Looked up from germline, CDR1 is SGHDT and CDR2 is YYEEEE. The CDR3 is 14 residues long. The V gene end was trimmed by 5 bases and the J gene end by 2 bases; junction bases not matched to a gene: 6. The TCR sequence derives from a man between 70 and 80 years old with CD4+ T-cell large granular lymphocyte leukemia. The chain couples TRBV5-6 to TRBJ2-7; 8 nucleotides align to TRBD2. The sequenced material came from PBMCs. CDR3 in amino acids: CASSLGLAPYEQYF. CDR3 DNA sequence: TGTGCCAGCAGTTTAGGACTAGCCCCCTACGAGCAGTACTTC.